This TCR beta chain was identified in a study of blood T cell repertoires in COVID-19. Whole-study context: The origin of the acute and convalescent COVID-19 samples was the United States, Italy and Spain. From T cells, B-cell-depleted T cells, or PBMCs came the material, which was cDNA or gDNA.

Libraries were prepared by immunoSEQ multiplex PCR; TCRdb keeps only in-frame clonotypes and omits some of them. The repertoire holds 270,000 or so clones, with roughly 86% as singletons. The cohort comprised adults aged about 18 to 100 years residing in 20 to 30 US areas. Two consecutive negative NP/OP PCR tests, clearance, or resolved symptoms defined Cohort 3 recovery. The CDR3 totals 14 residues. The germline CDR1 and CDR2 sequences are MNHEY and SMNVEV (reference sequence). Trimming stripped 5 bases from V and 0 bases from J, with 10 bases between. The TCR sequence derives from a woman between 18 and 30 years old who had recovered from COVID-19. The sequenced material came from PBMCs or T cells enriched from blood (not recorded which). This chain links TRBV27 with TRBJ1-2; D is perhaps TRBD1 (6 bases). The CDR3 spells CASSPRGPNYGYTF. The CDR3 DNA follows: TGTGCCAGCAGTCCCAGGGGTCCTAACTATGGCTACACCTTC.